This note documents a single TCR beta chain sequence. The CDR3 covers 17 residues. Germline V gene sequence: CDR1 SNHLY, CDR2 FYNNEI. V lost 8 bases and J lost 8; bases outside the gene matches: 21. The data were obtained in a study of shared clonotypes between healthy human individuals. Study overall: Ranging from 18 to 49 in age, donors were a couple of women and a few men. Per donor, CD8 memory used one plate, CD8 naive used two, CD4 memory used three and CD4 naive used three.

Terminally differentiated effector memory CD45RA+ cells were excluded by CCR7 positive selection of CD45RO-negative cells. It was at deep level that the assay was run. Evenly divided among several immunoSEQ plates was the genomic DNA of each subset. Some clones are missing from TCRdb's copy, which holds only in-frame ones; the method was immunoSEQ multiplex PCR. The profile shows over 750,000 clones, 90% to 98% of them singletons. This TCR came from a man aged 25-40 years in good health. V and J are TRBV2 and TRBJ2-1, with 7 nucleotides matching TRBD1. The specimen sequenced was naive CD8+ T cells sorted from blood. This CDR3 is CASVTGLPGGESDEQFF. CDR3 bases: TGTGCCAGCGTAACGGGCCTGCCAGGGGGTGAAAGCGATGAGCAGTTCTTC. Together with reference TRBV2 and TRBJ2-1, the CDR3 gives the full variable domain: EPEVTQTPSHQVTQMGQEVILRCVPISNHLYFYWYRQILGQKVEFLVSFYNNEISEKSEIFDDQFSVERPDGSNFTLKIRSTKLEDSAMYFCASVTGLPGGESDEQFFGPGTRLTVL.